This T cell receptor (beta chain) was identified during a study of beta chain features in type 1 diabetes. As for this clone: Its antigen is as yet unknown.

Findings of the study overall: A moderate, significant TCRB CDR3 shortening appeared in type 1 diabetes across four CD4+ subsets.

Expressed TCRB transcripts were sequenced because the isolated RNA had all been reverse transcribed beforehand. The method was immunoSEQ multiplex PCR; TCRdb's version includes in-frame clones alone and lacks a portion of them. This table has over 100,000 clones, about 15% appearing once. V shed 0 bases and J shed 0 bases, with 18 bases lying between them. Per the germline V gene, CDR1 is MNHNS and CDR2 is SASEGT. The CDR3 covers 18 residues. The source material was central memory CD4+ T cells from blood. The gene calls are TRBV6-1 and TRBJ2-7; D perhaps matches TRBD2 (6 bases). The sequence came from a man aged 25-45 years with type 1 diabetes. The CDR3 is CASSEALARGFSSYEQYF. The CDR3 DNA reads as TGTGCCAGCAGTGAAGCGCTGGCTCGGGGGTTCAGCTCCTACGAGCAGTACTTC.